This entry is about one T cell receptor beta chain. Its binding antigen is unknown. The sample holds no much larger clone one base away, and base qualities are not on file. Using the deep immunoSEQ assay, multiplex PCR amplified TCR CDR3 regions from genomic DNA. Extracted genomic DNA from each cell subset was spread evenly across all wells of several immunoSEQ 96-well plates, with each plate serving as a replicate. For unsorted PBMC, roughly 300 ng of genomic DNA, equivalent to around 33,000 T cell genomes, went into each replicate PCR. Unsorted PBMC genomic DNA was sequenced across ten immunoSEQ deep assay plates. Purified libraries were quantified with a Qubit 3.0 fluorometer, sized on a Bioanalyzer 2100, and re-quantified with the KAPA Library Quantification kit. Every immunoSEQ 96-well plate was sequenced on a dedicated single-read 150-cycle Illumina NextSeq 550 flow cell. As for the authors' bioinformatics: Because the immunoSEQ output included only junctional sequences and no quality scores, the filtering could not be the same as the filtering used for full-length reads. To assign V/J genes and CDR3, sequences were annotated against IMGT germline references using PyIR, a Python wrapper for IgBLAST v1.9. Reads were removed for weak V/J assignments (E-value above 1e-6), missing CDR3, stop codons, out-of-frame junctions, or ambiguous translated residues. A V3J clonotype was defined by an identical inferred V gene, J gene, and CDR3 amino acid sequence. The percentage overlap between two repertoires was calculated by dividing the number of shared unique clonotypes by the size of the smaller repertoire. Three approaches were used to assess repertoire richness: RTK rarefaction, the Chao1 estimator, and Recon v2.1 estimates of unobserved clonotypes. TCRdb mirrors the immuneACCESS table, restricted to in-frame sequences. Some clones are absent from its copies; in checked studies, under half trace to an unresolved V gene, and the reason for the others is unknown. The V and J calls and clone size come from that table; D and trimming were worked out from the DNA. In all, the sample holds about 480,000 clones, and around 79% of those were seen once. About an eighth of the sample comes from the top ten.

Spanning cysteine to phenylalanine, the CDR3 consists of 16 amino acids. Just the 48-base CDR3 DNA is kept, in frame starting at base 1. From a lookup of the germline V gene (reference sequence), CDR1 and CDR2 are SGHKS and YYEKEE. V is shortened by 1 base, J by 4 bases, and the region joining them spans 15 bases. Healthy HIV-negative adults with no recently reported acute infections or vaccinations were included as donors. Only Caucasian adults living in Nashville, Tennessee, USA were represented among the donors. For unsorted samples, 75 million to 90 million PBMCs were counted, and genomic DNA was extracted using the QIAamp DNA Blood Mini kit. Blood was obtained by leukapheresis, after which PBMCs were separated by Ficoll-Histopaque density gradient centrifugation and cryopreserved in liquid nitrogen vapor phase. The data belong to a study of shared clonotypes between healthy human individuals (TCRdb year 2020). For the study in its entirety: A few men and two women, aged 18 to 49 years, made up the cohort. Different laboratories and diverse techniques were used to prepare libraries and sequence TCR repertoires, to increase sequencing depth and limit assay-specific biases. Between about 0.94 and 8.9 billion PBMCs per donor were obtained by leukapheresis. To estimate repertoire size and how much clonotype sharing occurs between individuals, the study deeply sequenced the blood TCR repertoires of roughly 5 healthy adults.

Overall study outcomes, separate from this receptor: Because the study included only a small number of donors, the genetic and exposure-history diversity represented was limited. Pairwise subsampling indicated that sequencing depth was expected to affect the degree of clonotype sharing among donors. Sampling was restricted to blood, and TCR repertoires in tissues likely differ from the TCR repertoires found in blood.

The V gene is TRBV5-5 and the J gene is TRBJ1-5, with the D gene uncertain. This receptor was taken from a woman between 40 and 50 years old in good health. Some clones in this sample may be carry-over from other donors' samples. The specimen sequenced was PBMCs. The nucleotide sequence is TGTGCCAGCAGCTTGTACCAAGACCCCCGAAATCAGCCCCAGCATTTT. Translated, this is CASSLYQDPRNQPQHF. Beyond the CDR3, the reference TRBV5-5 and TRBJ1-5 genes provide the residues; the full variable domain reads: DAGVTQSPTHLIKTRGQQVTLRCSPISGHKSVSWYQQVLGQGPQFIFQYYEKEERGRGNFPDRFSARQFPNYSSELNVNALLLGDSALYLCASSLYQDPRNQPQHFGDGTRLSIL.